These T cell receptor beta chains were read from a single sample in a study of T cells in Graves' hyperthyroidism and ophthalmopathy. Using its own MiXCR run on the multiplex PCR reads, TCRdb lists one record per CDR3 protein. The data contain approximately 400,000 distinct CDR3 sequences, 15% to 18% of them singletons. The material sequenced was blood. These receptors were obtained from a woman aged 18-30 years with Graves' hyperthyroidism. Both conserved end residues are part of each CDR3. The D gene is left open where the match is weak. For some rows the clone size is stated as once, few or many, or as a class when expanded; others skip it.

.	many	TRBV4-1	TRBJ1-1	CASSQPSRGTEAFF	TGCGCCAGCAGCCAACCCTCCCGGGGGACTGAAGCTTTCTTT
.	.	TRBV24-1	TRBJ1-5	CATSAHTHKTRQPQHF	TGTGCCACCAGTGCTCACACCCACAAGACAAGACAGCCCCAGCATTTT
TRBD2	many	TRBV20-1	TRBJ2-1	CSALGLAGTNNEQFF	TGCAGTGCCCTAGGACTAGCGGGAACGAACAATGAGCAGTTCTTC
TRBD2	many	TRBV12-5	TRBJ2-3	CASGTGLAPYTDTQYF	TGTGCTAGTGGAACGGGACTAGCGCCATACACAGATACGCAGTATTTT
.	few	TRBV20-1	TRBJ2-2	CSARSRGRLTGELFF	TGCAGTGCTAGGAGCCGGGGCCGTCTCACCGGGGAGCTGTTTTTT
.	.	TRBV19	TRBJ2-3	CASSMTMSTDTQYF	TGTGCCAGTAGTATGACGATGAGCACAGATACGCAGTATTTT
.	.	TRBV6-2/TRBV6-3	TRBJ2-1	CASGETDYNEQFF	TGTGCCAGCGGGGAGACAGACTACAATGAGCAGTTCTTC
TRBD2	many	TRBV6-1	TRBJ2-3	CASSVSTSGGAADTQYF	TGTGCCAGCAGTGTCTCAACTAGCGGGGGGGCCGCAGATACGCAGTATTTT
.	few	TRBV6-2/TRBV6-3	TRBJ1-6	CASSYPPHSPLHF	TGTGCCAGCAGTTACCCTCCTCATTCACCCCTCCACTTT
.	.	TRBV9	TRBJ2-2	CASSVGGIGTGELFF	TGTGCCAGCAGCGTAGGGGGGATAGGGACCGGGGAGCTGTTTTTT
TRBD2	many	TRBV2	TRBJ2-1	CASSRGAGGNYNEQFF	TGTGCCAGCAGCCGAGGGGCGGGAGGGAACTACAATGAGCAGTTCTTC
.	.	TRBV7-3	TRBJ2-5	CASSSTGTTGQTQYF	TGTGCCAGCAGCTCAACCGGGACAACAGGCCAGACCCAGTACTTC
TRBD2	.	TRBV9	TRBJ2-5	CASSEGPGGTQYF	TGTGCCAGCAGCGAGGGGCCGGGGGGGACCCAGTACTTC
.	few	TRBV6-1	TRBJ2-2	CAILRGRVDGELFF	TGTGCCATACTCAGGGGGAGGGTTGACGGGGAGCTGTTTTTT
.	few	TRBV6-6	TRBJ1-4	CASSYSRRDKLFF	TGTGCCAGCAGTTACTCGAGACGGGACAAACTGTTTTTT
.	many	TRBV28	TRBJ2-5	CASSFQRQTQYF	TGTGCCAGCAGTTTTCAGAGGCAGACCCAGTACTTC
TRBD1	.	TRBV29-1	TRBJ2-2	CSAKPGQGESGELFF	TGCAGCGCCAAACCGGGACAGGGGGAATCCGGGGAGCTGTTTTTT
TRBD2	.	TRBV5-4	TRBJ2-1	CASSLRLAGEYNEQFF	TGTGCCAGCAGCTTGAGGCTAGCGGGGGAGTACAATGAGCAGTTCTTC
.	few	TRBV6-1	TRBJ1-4	CASSEGIGEKLFF	TGTGCCAGCAGTGAAGGAATAGGGGAAAAACTGTTTTTT
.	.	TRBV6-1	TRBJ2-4	CASMRLENIQYF	TGTGCCAGCATGAGATTAGAAAACATTCAGTACTTC
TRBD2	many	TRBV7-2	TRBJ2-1	CASSLGLAGGPEYNEQFF	TGTGCCAGCAGCTTAGGACTAGCGGGAGGGCCGGAATACAATGAGCAGTTCTTC
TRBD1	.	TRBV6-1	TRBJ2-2	CASRTGDAGELFF	TGTGCCAGCCGGACAGGAGACGCCGGGGAGCTGTTTTTT
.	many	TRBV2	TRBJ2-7	CASSEERSSEQYF	TGTGCCAGCAGTGAAGAAAGGTCCTCCGAGCAGTACTTC
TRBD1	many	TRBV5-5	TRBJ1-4	CASSLTSPKGAYEKLFF	TGTGCCAGCAGCTTGACATCCCCGAAGGGGGCATATGAAAAACTGTTTTTT
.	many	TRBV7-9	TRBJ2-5	CASQAMGGAQETQYF	TGTGCCAGCCAAGCGATGGGGGGGGCCCAAGAGACCCAGTACTTC
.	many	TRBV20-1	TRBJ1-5	CSAHRPGNQPQHF	TGCAGTGCCCATCGCCCAGGGAATCAGCCCCAGCATTTT
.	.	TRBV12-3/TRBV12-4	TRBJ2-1	CASSLTVNEQFF	TGTGCCAGCAGTTTGACCGTCAATGAGCAGTTCTTC
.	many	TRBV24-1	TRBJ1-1	CATRASGGTGNTEAFF	TGTGCCACCAGGGCCTCGGGGGGGACGGGGAACACTGAAGCTTTCTTT
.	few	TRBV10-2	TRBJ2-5	CASSESVNQETQYF	TGCGCCAGCAGTGAGTCGGTTAACCAAGAGACCCAGTACTTC
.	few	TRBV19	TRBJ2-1	CASSSLPKSSYNEQFF	TGTGCCAGTAGTTCCCTGCCTAAAAGCTCCTACAATGAGCAGTTCTTC
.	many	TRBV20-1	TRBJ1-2	CSARPVAGSGYTF	TGCAGTGCTCGGCCCGTGGCCGGTTCTGGCTACACCTTC
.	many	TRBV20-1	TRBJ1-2	CSAGGTSGYTF	TGCAGCGCTGGTGGGACCTCTGGCTACACCTTC
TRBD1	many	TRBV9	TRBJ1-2	CASSVSGTADGYTF	TGTGCCAGCAGCGTCTCCGGGACAGCTGACGGCTACACCTTC
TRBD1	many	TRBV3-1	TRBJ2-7	CASSQEGDRGREQYF	TGTGCCAGCAGCCAAGAAGGGGACAGGGGCCGCGAGCAGTACTTC
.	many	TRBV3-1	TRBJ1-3	CASSQDGGMRGTIYF	TGTGCCAGCAGCCAAGATGGGGGAATGCGAGGGACCATATATTTT
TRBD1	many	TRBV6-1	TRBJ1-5	CAGGYRGRDQPQHF	TGTGCCGGAGGCTACAGGGGGCGAGATCAGCCCCAGCATTTT
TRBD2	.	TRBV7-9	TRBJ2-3	CASSLAAGGGTQYF	TGTGCCAGCAGCTTAGCGGCGGGAGGGGGTACGCAGTATTTT
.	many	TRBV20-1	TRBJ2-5	CSARPGPLQETQYF	TGCAGTGCTAGACCCGGGCCCCTTCAAGAGACCCAGTACTTC
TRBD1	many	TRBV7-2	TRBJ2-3	CASSLSGQGAPDTQYF	TGTGCCAGCAGCTTATCGGGACAGGGGGCCCCAGATACGCAGTATTTT
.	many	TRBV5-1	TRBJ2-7	CASSLAHSTYEQYF	TGCGCCAGCAGCTTGGCACACAGTACCTACGAGCAGTACTTC
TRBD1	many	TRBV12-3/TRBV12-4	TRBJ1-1	CASSEGTANTEAFF	TGTGCCAGCAGTGAGGGGACAGCGAACACTGAAGCTTTCTTT
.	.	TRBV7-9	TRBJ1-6	CASSPEGIYNSPLHF	TGTGCCAGCAGCCCTGAGGGGATCTATAATTCACCCCTCCACTTT
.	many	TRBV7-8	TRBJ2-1	CASSLRGGELSYNEQFF	TGTGCCAGCAGCCTAAGAGGGGGGGAGCTCTCCTACAATGAGCAGTTCTTC